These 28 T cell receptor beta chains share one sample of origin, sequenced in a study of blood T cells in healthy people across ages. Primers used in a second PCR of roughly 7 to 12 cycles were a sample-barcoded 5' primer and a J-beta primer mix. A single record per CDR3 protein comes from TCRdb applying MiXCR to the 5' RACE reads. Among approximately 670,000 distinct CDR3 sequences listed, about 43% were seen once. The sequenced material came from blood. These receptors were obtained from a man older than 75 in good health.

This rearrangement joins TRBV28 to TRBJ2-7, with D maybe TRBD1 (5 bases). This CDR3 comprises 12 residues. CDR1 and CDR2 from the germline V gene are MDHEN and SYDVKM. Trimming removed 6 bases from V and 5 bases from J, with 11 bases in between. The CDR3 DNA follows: TGTGCCAGCAGAGCCAGGGCCAACGAGCAGTACTTC. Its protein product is CASRARANEQYF.

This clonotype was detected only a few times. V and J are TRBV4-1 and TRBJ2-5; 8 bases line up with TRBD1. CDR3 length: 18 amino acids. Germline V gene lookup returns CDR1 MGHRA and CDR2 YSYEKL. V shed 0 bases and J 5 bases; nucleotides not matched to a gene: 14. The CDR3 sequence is CASSQDKRSGQASETQYF. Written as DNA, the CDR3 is TGCGCCAGCAGCCAAGATAAAAGATCGGGACAGGCCTCCGAGACCCAGTACTTC.

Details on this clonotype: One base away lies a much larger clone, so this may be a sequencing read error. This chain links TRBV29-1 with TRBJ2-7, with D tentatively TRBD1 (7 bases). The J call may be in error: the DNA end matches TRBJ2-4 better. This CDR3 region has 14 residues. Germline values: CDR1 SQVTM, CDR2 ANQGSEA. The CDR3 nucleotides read TGCAGCGTTGAATCAGGGGGAGGTGGAAGCATTCAGTACTTC. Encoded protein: CSVESGGGGSIQYF.

The CDR3 sequence is CASRVQGFSGNTIYF. The CDR3 nucleotides are TGTGCCAGCAGAGTACAGGGATTCTCTGGAAACACCATATATTTT. The chain recombines TRBV7-9 with TRBJ1-3; weak D call: TRBD1 (6 bases). The CDR3 totals 15 residues. Germline V lookup: CDR1 SEHNR, CDR2 FQNEAQ (reference sequence). Trimming pared 6 bases from V and 0 bases from J, leaving 12 bases between.

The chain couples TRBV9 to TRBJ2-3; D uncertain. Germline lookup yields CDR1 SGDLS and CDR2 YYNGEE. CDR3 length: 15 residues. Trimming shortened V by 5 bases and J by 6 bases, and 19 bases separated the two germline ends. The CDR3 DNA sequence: TGTGCCAGCAGTGGCGGTGTTCCGTTCTCGGATACGCAGTATTTT. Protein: CASSGGVPFSDTQYF.

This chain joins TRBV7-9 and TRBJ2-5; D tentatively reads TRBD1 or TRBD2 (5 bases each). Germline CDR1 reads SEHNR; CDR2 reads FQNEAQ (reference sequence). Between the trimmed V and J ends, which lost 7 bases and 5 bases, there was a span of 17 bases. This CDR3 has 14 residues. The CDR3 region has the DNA TGTGCCAGCAAAGGGACGCAACATGGGGAGACCCAGTACTTC. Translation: CASKGTQHGETQYF.

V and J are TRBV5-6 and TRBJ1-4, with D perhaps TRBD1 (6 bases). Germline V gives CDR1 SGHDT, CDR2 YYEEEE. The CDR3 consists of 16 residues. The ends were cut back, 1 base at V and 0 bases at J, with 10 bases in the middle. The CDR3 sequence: CASSLKQGPTNEKLFF. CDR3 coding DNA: TGTGCCAGCAGCTTGAAACAGGGCCCAACTAATGAAAAACTGTTTTTT. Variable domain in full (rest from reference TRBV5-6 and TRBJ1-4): DAGVTQSPTHLIKTRGQQVTLRCSPKSGHDTVSWYQQALGQGPQFIFQYYEEEERQRGNFPDRFSGHQFPNYSSELNVNALLLGDSALYLCASSLKQGPTNEKLFFGSGTQLSVL.

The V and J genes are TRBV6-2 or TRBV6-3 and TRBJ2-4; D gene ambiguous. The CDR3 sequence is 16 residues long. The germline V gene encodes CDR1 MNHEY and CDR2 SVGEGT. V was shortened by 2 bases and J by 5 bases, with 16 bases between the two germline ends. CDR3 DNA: TGTGCCAGCAGTTACGGAAAAGCGCCGGTCGAAAACATTCAGTACTTC. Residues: CASSYGKAPVENIQYF.

The CDR3 nucleotides are TGTGCCAGCAGCTTAGGATACACCTACGAGCAGTACTTC. This encodes CASSLGYTYEQYF. The chain links TRBV7-6 to TRBJ2-7; D ambiguous. Germline assignment: CDR1 SGHVS and CDR2 FNYEAQ. This CDR3 is built from 13 residues. V was clipped by 1 base and J by 2 bases, with 6 bases between them. The whole variable domain, filled in from reference TRBV7-6 and TRBJ2-7, reads GAGVSQSPRYKVTKRGQDVALRCDPISGHVSLYWYRQALGQGPEFLTYFNYEAQQDKSGLPNDRFSAERPEGSISTLTIQRTEQRDSAMYRCASSLGYTYEQYFGPGTRLTVT.

The DNA of the CDR3 is TGCAGTGCTAGAGGTGTTGGACAGGGCGGCTACGAGCAGTACTTC. It translates to CSARGVGQGGYEQYF. This chain connects TRBV20-1 to TRBJ2-7; TRBD1 aligns across 8 bases. There are 15 residues in the CDR3. J gave up 3 bases and V 1 base, and 8 bases lay outside the gene matches. Germline loops: CDR1 DFQATT, CDR2 SNEGSKA (reference sequence).

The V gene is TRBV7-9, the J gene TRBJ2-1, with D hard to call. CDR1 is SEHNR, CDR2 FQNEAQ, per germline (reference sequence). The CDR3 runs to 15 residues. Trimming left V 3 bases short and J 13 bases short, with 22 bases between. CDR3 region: CASSLVVGRQETQFF. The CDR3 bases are TGTGCCAGCAGCTTGGTGGTTGGGCGGCAAGAGACCCAGTTCTTC.

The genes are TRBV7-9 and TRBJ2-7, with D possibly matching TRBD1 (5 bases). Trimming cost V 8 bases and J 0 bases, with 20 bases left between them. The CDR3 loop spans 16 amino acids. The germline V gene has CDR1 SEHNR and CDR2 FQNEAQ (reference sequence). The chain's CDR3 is CASSSGDRGHSYEQYF. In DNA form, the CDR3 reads TGTGCCAGCTCAAGTGGCGATCGCGGACACTCCTACGAGCAGTACTTC.

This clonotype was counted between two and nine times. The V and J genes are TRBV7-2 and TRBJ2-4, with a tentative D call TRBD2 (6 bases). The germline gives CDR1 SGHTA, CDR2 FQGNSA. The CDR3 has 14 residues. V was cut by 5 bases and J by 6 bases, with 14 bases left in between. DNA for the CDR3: TGTGCCAGCAGCCCCCACGGAGGGCTAAACATTCAGTACTTC. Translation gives CASSPHGGLNIQYF.

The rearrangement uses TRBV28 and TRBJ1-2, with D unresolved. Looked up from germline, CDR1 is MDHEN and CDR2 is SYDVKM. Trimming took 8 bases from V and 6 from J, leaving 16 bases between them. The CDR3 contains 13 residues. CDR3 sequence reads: CASGSNVQNGYTF. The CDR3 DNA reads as TGTGCCAGCGGCTCGAACGTCCAAAATGGCTACACCTTC.

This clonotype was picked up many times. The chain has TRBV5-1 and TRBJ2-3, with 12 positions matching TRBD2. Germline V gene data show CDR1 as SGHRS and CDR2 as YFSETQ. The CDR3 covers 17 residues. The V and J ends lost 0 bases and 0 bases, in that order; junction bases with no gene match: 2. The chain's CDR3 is CASSLGLAGDSTDTQYF. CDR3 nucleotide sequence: TGCGCCAGCAGCTTGGGACTAGCGGGGGATAGCACAGATACGCAGTATTTT.

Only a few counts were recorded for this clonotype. The CDR3 DNA follows: TGTGCCAGCAGCTTAGGGGCGGGACTTAGCACAGATACGCAGTATTTT. Translated, it gives CASSLGAGLSTDTQYF. This chain joins TRBV7-2 and TRBJ2-3, with D tentatively TRBD2 (6 bases). This CDR3 comprises 16 residues. V was pared by 1 base and J by 0 bases, with 11 bases between. Germline assignment: CDR1 SGHTA and CDR2 FQGNSA. Complete variable domain (other parts from reference TRBV7-2 and TRBJ2-3): GAGVSQSPSNKVTEKGKDVELRCDPISGHTALYWYRQSLGQGLEFLIYFQGNSAPDKSGLPSDRFSAERTGGSVSTLTIQRTQQEDSAVYLCASSLGAGLSTDTQYFGPGTRLTVL.

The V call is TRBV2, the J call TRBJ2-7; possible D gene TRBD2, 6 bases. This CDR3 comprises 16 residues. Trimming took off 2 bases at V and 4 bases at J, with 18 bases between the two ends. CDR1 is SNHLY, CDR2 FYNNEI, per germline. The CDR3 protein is CASSENGTPGTYEQYF. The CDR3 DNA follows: TGTGCCAGCAGTGAAAATGGGACTCCGGGGACTTACGAGCAGTACTTC.

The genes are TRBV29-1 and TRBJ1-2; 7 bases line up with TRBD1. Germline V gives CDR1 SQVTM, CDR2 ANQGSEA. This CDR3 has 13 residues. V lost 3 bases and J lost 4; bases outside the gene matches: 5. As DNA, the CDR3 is TGCAGCGTTGAGGACAGGCGCCCCTATGGCTACACCTTC. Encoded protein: CSVEDRRPYGYTF.

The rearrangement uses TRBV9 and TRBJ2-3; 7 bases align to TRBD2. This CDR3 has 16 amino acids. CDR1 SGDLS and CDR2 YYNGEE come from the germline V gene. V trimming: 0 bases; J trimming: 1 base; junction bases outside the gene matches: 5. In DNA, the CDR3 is TGTGCCAGCAGCGTAGTTCCAGCGGGGCGCACAGATACGCAGTATTTT. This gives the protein CASSVVPAGRTDTQYF.

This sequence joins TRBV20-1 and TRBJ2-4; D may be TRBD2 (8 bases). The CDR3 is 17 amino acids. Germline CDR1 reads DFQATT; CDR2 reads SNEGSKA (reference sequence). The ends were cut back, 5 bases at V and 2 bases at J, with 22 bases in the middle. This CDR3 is CSAETGTAGASKNIQYF. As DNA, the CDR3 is TGCAGTGCTGAGACAGGGACAGCGGGAGCATCCAAAAACATTCAGTACTTC.

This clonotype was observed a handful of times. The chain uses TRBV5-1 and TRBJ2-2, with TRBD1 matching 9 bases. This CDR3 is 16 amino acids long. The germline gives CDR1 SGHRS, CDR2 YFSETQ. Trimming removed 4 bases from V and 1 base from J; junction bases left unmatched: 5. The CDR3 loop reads CASSPDRGMNTGELFF. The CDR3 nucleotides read TGCGCCAGCAGCCCCGACAGGGGGATGAACACCGGGGAGCTGTTTTTT.

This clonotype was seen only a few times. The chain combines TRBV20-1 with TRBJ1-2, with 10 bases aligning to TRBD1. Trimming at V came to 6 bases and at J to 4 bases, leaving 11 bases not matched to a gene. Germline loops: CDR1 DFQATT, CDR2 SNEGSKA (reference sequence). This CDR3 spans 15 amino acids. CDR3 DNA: TGCAGTGCCATGGGACAGGGGAAAAAGGGCTATGGCTACACCTTC. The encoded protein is CSAMGQGKKGYGYTF.

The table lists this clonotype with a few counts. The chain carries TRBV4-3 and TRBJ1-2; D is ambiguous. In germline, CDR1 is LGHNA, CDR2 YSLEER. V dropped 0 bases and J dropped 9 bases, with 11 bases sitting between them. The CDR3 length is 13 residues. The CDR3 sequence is CASSQEERTSYTF. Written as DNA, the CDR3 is TGCGCCAGCAGCCAAGAGGAACGTACAAGCTACACCTTC.

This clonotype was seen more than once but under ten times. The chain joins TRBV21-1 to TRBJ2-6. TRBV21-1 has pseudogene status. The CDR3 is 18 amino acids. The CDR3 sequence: CASSGTAARRSGANVLTF. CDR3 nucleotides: TGTGCCAGCAGCGGAACGGCAGCAAGACGGTCTGGGGCCAACGTCCTGACTTTC.

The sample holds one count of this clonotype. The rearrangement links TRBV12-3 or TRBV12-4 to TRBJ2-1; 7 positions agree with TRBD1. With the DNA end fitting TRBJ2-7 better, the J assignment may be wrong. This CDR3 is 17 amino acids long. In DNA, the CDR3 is TGTGCCAGCAGCATCGACCCGCGACAGGGAAGGGGCCGTGAGCAGTACTTC. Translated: CASSIDPRQGRGREQYF.

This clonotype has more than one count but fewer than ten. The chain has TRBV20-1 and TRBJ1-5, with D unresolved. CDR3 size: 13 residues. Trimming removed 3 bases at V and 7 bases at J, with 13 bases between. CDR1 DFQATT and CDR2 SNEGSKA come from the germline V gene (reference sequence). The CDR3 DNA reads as TGCAGTGCTAGGTGGCAGGCAAGGCAGCCCCAGCATTTT. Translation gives CSARWQARQPQHF.

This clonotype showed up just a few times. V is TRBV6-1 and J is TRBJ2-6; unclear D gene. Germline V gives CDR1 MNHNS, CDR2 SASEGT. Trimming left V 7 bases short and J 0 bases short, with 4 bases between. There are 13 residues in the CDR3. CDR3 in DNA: TGTGCCAGCAAGCTCTCTGGGGCCAACGTCCTGACTTTC. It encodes CASKLSGANVLTF.

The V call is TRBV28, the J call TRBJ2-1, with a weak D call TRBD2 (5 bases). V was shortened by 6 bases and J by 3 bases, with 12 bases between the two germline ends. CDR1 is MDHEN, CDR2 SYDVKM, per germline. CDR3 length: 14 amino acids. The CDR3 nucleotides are TGTGCCAGCAGACTTACTAGGAACTACAATGAGCAGTTCTTC. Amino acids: CASRLTRNYNEQFF.